This T cell receptor beta chain emerged from a study of T cell repertoires in cytomegalovirus infection. At the level of the study: Indications came from public TCR beta signatures; they pointed to CMV infection and to a matching HLA type.

From the reads, TCRdb called clonotypes with MiXCR, one entry per CDR3 protein. Here the sample spans some 500,000 distinct CDR3 sequences, about 39% being singletons. Trimming took 2 bases from V and 5 from J, leaving 8 bases between them. The germline V gene encodes CDR1 MNHNY and CDR2 SVGAGI (reference sequence). The CDR3 extends over 13 amino acids. Points on this clonotype: Its antigen is not known.

The material was cultured PBMCs, obtained from culture after CMV antigen stimulation. The chain employs TRBV6-6 and TRBJ2-3; D gene ambiguous. This receptor was identified in a human donor in good health (CMV status not recorded). Some clones in this sample may be carry-over from other donors' samples. This CDR3 reads CASSYPPGDTQYF. The CDR3 DNA reads TGTGCCAGCAGTTACCCCCCGGGAGATACGCAGTATTTT.